The TCR beta chain under discussion was sequenced for a study of tumor-infiltrating lymphocytes in localized non-small cell lung cancer. Measured with immunoSEQ multiplex PCR; TCRdb has only the in-frame clones, and not every one. The sample contains tens of thousands of clones, roughly 85% of which appear only once. Trimming cost V 0 bases and J 6 bases, with 14 bases left between them. This CDR3 region has 15 residues. In germline, CDR1 is SGHNT, CDR2 YENEEA. This sequence joins TRBV11-3 and TRBJ1-1; TRBD1 might be the D (6 bases). Specimen: lung tumor tissue. This TCR derives from a human donor with non-small cell lung cancer. DNA of the CDR3: TGTGCCAGCAGCTTAGATAACAGGGATCAAGCTGAAGCTTTCTTT. Translating gives CASSLDNRDQAEAFF.